This TCR beta chain is drawn from a study of blood T cell repertoires in COVID-19. Study-wide context: The United States, Italy and Spain were the sources of the acute and convalescent COVID-19 samples. PBMCs, B-cell-depleted T cells, or T cells were the source of the cDNA or gDNA that made up the material.

Original data processing: Estimates of nucleated cell counts were drawn from the amplification of reference gene primers. Assay used: immunoSEQ multiplex PCR; TCRdb lists only in-frame clones, some missing. V, J and clone size derive from that table, while D and trimming were established from the DNA sequence. This sample has approximately 15,000 clones; roughly 73% occur once, and the top ten carry 20% to 25%. CDR3 length equals 16 residues. V lost 3 bases, J lost 1 base, and 5 bases stayed unmatched. Per the germline V gene, CDR1 is KGHSH and CDR2 is LQKENI. The TCR originated in a boy under 10 years old with active or convalescent COVID-19. V and J are TRBV18 and TRBJ2-7; 11 bases map to TRBD2. Material: peripheral blood. CDR3 sequence (DNA): TGTGCCAGCTCACCCCATACTAGCGGGGGTTCCTACGAGCAGTACGTC. This gives the protein CASSPHTSGGSYEQYV.